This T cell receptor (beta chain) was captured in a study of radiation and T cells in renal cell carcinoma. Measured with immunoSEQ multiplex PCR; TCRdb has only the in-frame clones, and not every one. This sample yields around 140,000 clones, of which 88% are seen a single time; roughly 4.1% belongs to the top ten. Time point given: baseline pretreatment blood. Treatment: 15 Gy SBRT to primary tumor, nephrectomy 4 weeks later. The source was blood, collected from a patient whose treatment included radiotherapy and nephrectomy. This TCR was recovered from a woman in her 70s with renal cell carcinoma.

CDR3 loop: CASSERLIGQSTEKLFF. DNA of the CDR3: TGTGCCAGCAGTGAACGGTTAATTGGACAGTCAACGGAAAAACTGTTTTTT. The chain is built from TRBV6-1 and TRBJ1-4, with D perhaps matching TRBD1 (6 bases). Germline CDR1 is MNHNS and CDR2 is SASEGT. V gave up 2 bases and J gave up 8 bases, with 21 bases separating them. There are 17 residues in the CDR3.